The 6 T cell receptor beta chains reported below all come from one sample, sequenced in a study of OX40 agonist ivuxolimab in advanced cancers. Here immunoSEQ multiplex PCR was the method, and the copy in TCRdb shows in-frame clones only, minus some. The table lists fewer than 35,000 clones, around 81% of them singletons. The source was CD4+ or CD8+ T cells sorted from blood, collected in a trial of the OX40 agonist ivuxolimab. The receptors originated from an adult with an advanced solid tumor such as melanoma, head and neck, liver or kidney cancer.

The CDR3 DNA follows: TGTGCCAGCTCATCGACAGGGCTCAATTCACCCCTCCACTTT. Protein sequence: CASSSTGLNSPLHF. The chain is built from TRBV18 and TRBJ1-6; 7 nucleotides align to TRBD1. CDR1 and CDR2 (germline): KGHSH, LQKENI. The CDR3 runs 14 residues. With V trimmed by 5 bases and J by 7 bases, 5 bases remained unmatched.

This chain joins TRBV5-8 and TRBJ2-7; D uncertain. The CDR3 is made up of 13 amino acids. Trimming pared 2 bases from V and 7 bases from J, leaving 13 bases between. Germline V lookup: CDR1 SGHTS, CDR2 YDEGEE. The DNA of the CDR3 is TGTGCCAGCAGCTTTCAGGTTGGGCGGGAGCAGTACTTC. Translation: CASSFQVGREQYF.

The chain employs TRBV18 and TRBJ1-1; the D gene is possibly TRBD1 (5 bases). The V end was cut by 6 bases, the J end by 1 base, with 15 bases between. Per the germline V gene, CDR1 is KGHSH and CDR2 is LQKENI. CDR3 length equals 15 residues. Here the CDR3 DNA reads TGTGCCAGCTCCCGCTCCTTACAGGAGAACACTGAAGCTTTCTTT. Translated: CASSRSLQENTEAFF.

The rearrangement uses TRBV10-1 and TRBJ2-3, with 8 positions matching TRBD2. CDR1 is WNHNN and CDR2 is SYGVQD in the germline V gene (reference sequence). The CDR3 spans 16 residues. Trimming cost V 0 bases and J 6 bases; bases outside gene matches: 8. In DNA, the CDR3 is TGCGCCAGCAGTGAGTCGATAGTCGGCGGGGGGGATACGCAGTATTTT. Its protein is CASSESIVGGGDTQYF.

This chain uses TRBV11-2 with TRBJ2-3, with 13 bases aligning to TRBD2. CDR3 length: 18 amino acids. CDR1 and CDR2 from the germline V gene are SGHAT and FQNNGV. V lost 6 bases and J lost 1; bases outside the gene matches: 10. CDR3 residues: CASRRTSGGPGGTDTQYF. The CDR3 DNA reads as TGTGCCAGCAGAAGGACTAGCGGGGGTCCCGGAGGCACAGATACGCAGTATTTT.

This chain connects TRBV30 to TRBJ1-5; D is unclear. This CDR3 has 13 residues. CDR1 and CDR2 (germline): GTSNPN, SVGIG (reference sequence). The V and J ends lost 0 bases and 4 bases respectively, with 7 bases between them. CDR3 protein: CAWSVALNQPQHF. CDR3 coding DNA: TGTGCCTGGAGTGTCGCGCTTAATCAGCCCCAGCATTTT.